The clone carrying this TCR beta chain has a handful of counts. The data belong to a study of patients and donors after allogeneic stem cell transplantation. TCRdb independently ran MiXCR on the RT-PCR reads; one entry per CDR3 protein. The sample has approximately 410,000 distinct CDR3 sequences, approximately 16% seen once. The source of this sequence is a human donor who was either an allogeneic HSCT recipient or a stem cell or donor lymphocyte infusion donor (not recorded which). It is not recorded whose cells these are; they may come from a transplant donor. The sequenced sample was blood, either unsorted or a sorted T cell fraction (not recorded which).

The CDR3 DNA reads TGCGCCAGCAGCTTGGCCTCTATGTCCCATGAGCAGTTCTTC. Its translation is CASSLASMSHEQFF. The rearrangement links TRBV5-1 to TRBJ2-1, with D unresolved. The CDR3 totals 14 residues. CDR1 and CDR2 (germline): SGHRS, YFSETQ. V dropped 0 bases and J dropped 8 bases, with 12 bases sitting between them.